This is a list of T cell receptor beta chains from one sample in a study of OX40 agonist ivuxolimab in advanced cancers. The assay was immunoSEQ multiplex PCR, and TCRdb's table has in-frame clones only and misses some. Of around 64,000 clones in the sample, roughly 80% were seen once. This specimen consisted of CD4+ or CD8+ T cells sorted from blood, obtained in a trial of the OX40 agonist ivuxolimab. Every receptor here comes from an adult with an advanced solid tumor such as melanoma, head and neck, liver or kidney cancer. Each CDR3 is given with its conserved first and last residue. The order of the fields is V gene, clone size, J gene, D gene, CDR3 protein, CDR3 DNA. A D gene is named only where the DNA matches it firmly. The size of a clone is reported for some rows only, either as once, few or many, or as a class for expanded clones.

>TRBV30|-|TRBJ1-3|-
CAWSVVGYGNTIYF
TGTGCCTGGAGTGTTGTAGGGTATGGAAACACCATATATTTT
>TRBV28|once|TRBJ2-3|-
CASSPADGTTDTQYF
TGTGCCAGCAGTCCAGCAGACGGAACGACAGATACGCAGTATTTT
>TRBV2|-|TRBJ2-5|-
CASSENTIQYF
TGTGCCAGCAGTGAAAATACGATTCAGTACTTC
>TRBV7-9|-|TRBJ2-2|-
CASSSTPSGELFF
TGTGCCAGCAGCTCGACTCCGTCCGGGGAGCTGTTTTTT
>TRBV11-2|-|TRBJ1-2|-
CASSLDGNYGYTF
TGTGCCAGCAGCTTAGATGGAAACTATGGCTACACCTTC
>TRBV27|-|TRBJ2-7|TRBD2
CASSGRGYEQYF
TGTGCCAGTAGCGGGAGGGGATACGAGCAGTACTTC
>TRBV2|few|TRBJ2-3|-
CASSENTISTDTQYF
TGTGCCAGCAGTGAAAACACTATTAGCACAGATACGCAGTATTTT
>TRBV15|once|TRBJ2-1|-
CATSRPTRYNEQFF
TGTGCCACCAGCAGGCCGACTAGGTACAATGAGCAGTTCTTC
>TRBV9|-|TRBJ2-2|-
CASSVGGLDNTGELFF
TGTGCCAGCAGCGTAGGAGGGCTAGATAACACCGGGGAGCTGTTTTTT
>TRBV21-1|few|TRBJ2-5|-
CASSQHPRTSGVEGETQYF
TGTGCCAGCAGCCAACACCCTCGGACTAGCGGGGTTGAAGGAGAGACCCAGTACTTC
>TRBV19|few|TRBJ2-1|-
CASTSGRERSYNEQFF
TGTGCCAGTACTTCCGGCCGTGAACGCTCCTACAATGAGCAGTTCTTC
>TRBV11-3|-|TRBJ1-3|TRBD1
CASSSGQESGNTIYF
TGTGCCAGCAGCTCCGGACAGGAGTCTGGAAACACCATATATTTT
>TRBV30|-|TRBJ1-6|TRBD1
CAWMGQGGSPLHF
TGTGCCTGGATGGGACAGGGAGGATCACCCCTCCACTTT
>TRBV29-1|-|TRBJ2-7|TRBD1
CSVGQGPAYEQYF
TGCAGCGTTGGACAGGGGCCCGCCTACGAGCAGTACTTC
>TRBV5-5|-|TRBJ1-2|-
CASSLGGDGGYTF
TGTGCCAGCAGCTTGGGAGGGGATGGAGGCTACACCTTC
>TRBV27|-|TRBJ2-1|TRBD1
CASSLFGTGMGYNEQFF
TGTGCCAGCAGTTTATTCGGGACAGGGATGGGCTACAATGAGCAGTTCTTC
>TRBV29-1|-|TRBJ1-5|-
CSAGMANQPQHF
TGCAGCGCTGGTATGGCCAATCAGCCCCAGCATTTT
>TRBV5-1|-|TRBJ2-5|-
CASSLQGGETQYF
TGCGCCAGCAGCCTTCAGGGGGGAGAGACCCAGTACTTC
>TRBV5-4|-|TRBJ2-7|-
CASSLLDRSYEQYF
TGTGCCAGCAGCTTGTTGGACAGATCCTACGAGCAGTACTTC
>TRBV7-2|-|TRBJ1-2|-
CASSSPAGYGYTF
TGTGCCAGCAGCTCACCCGCCGGATATGGCTACACCTTC
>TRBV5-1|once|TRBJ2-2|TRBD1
CASSEDRGNTGELFF
TGCGCCAGCAGCGAGGACAGGGGGAACACCGGGGAGCTGTTTTTT
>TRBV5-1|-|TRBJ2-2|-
CASSLVRTDTGELFF
TGCGCCAGCAGCTTGGTCCGGACCGACACCGGGGAGCTGTTTTTT
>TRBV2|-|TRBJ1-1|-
CASSPSGGRTEAFF
TGTGCCAGCAGCCCATCTGGTGGGCGGACTGAAGCTTTCTTT
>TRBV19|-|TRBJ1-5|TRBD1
CASETGGNQPQHF
TGTGCCAGCGAGACAGGGGGCAATCAGCCCCAGCATTTT